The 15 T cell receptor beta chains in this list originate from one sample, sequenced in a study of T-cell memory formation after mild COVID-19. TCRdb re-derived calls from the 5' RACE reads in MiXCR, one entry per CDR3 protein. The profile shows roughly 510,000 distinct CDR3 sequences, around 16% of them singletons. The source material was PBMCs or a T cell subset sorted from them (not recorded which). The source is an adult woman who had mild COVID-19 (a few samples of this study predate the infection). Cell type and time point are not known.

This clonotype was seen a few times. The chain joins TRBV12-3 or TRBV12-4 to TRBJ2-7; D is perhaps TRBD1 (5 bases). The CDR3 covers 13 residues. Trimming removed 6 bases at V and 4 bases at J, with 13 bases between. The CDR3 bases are TGTGCCAGCAGCGAACCAGGGTCGTACGAGCAGTACTTC. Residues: CASSEPGSYEQYF.

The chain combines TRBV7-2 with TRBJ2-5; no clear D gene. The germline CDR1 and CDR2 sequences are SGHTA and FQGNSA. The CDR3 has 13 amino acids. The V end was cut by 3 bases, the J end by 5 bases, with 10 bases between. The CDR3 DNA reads TGTGCCAGCAGCTTTCCTAGAAGTGAGACCCAGTACTTC. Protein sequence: CASSFPRSETQYF. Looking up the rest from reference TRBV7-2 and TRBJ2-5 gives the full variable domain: GAGVSQSPSNKVTEKGKDVELRCDPISGHTALYWYRQSLGQGLEFLIYFQGNSAPDKSGLPSDRFSAERTGGSVSTLTIQRTQQEDSAVYLCASSFPRSETQYFGPGTRLLVL.

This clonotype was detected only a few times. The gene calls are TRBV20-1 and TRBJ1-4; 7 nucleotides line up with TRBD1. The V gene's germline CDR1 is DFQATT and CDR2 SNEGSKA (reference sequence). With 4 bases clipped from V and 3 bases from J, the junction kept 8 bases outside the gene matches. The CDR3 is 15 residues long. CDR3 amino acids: CSATYRDRSNEKLFF. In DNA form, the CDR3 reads TGCAGTGCTACATATCGGGACAGATCTAATGAAAAACTGTTTTTT.

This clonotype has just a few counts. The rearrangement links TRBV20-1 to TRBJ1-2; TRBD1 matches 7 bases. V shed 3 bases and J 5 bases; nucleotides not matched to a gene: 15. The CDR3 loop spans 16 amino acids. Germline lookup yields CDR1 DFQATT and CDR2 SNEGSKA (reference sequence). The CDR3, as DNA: TGCAGTGCTAGTAAAACCGACAGGGCCCTTCGATATGGCTACACCTTC. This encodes CSASKTDRALRYGYTF.

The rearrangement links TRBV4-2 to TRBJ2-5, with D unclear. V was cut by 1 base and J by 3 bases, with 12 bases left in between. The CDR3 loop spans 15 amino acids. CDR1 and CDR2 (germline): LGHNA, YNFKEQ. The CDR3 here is CASSQVGPSEETQYF. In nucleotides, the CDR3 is TGTGCCAGCAGCCAAGTTGGGCCTTCAGAAGAGACCCAGTACTTC.

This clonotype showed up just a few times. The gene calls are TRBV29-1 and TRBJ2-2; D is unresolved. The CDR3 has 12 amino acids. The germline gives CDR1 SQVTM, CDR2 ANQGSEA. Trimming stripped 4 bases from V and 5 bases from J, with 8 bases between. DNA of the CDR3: TGCAGCGTTGCCGAGATGACCGGGGAGCTGTTTTTT. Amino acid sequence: CSVAEMTGELFF.

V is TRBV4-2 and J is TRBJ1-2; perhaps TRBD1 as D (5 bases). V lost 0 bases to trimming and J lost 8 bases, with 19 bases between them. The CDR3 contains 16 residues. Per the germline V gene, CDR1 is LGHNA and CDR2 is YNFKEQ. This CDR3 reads CASSQDYGSQGGGYTF. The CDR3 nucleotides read TGTGCCAGCAGCCAAGATTATGGCAGTCAGGGTGGCGGCTACACCTTC.

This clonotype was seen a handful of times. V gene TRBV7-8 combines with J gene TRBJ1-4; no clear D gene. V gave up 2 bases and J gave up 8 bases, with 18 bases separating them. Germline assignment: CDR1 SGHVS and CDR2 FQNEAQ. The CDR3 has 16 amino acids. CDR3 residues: CASSLSAGFQGEKLFF. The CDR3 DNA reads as TGTGCCAGCAGCTTATCAGCTGGTTTCCAAGGAGAAAAACTGTTTTTT.

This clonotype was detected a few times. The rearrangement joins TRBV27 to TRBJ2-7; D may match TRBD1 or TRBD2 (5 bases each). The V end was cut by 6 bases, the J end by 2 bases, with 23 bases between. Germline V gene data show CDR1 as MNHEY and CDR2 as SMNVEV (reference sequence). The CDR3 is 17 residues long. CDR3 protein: CASSKFPESGTPYEQYF. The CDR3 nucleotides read TGTGCCAGCAGCAAATTTCCTGAGTCGGGGACCCCCTACGAGCAGTACTTC.

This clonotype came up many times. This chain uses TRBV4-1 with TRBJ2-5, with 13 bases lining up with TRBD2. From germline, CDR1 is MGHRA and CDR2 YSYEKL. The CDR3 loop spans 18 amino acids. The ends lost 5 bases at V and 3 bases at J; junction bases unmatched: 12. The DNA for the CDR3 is TGCGCCAGCAGCTCCCGGACTAGCGGGGGAGGCTTTAAAGAGACCCAGTACTTC. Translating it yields CASSSRTSGGGFKETQYF.

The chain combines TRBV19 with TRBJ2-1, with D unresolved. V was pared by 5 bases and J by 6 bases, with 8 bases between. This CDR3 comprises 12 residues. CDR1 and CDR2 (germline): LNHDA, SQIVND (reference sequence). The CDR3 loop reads CASSRTSNEQFF. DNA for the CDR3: TGTGCCAGTAGTCGTACATCCAATGAGCAGTTCTTC.

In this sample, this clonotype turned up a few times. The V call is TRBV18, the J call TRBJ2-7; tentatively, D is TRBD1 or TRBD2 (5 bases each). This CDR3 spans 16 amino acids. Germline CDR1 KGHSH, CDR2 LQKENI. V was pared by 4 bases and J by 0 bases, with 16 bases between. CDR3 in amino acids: CASSLRGAADSYEQYF. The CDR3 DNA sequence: TGTGCCAGCTCACTACGAGGGGCAGCGGACTCCTACGAGCAGTACTTC.

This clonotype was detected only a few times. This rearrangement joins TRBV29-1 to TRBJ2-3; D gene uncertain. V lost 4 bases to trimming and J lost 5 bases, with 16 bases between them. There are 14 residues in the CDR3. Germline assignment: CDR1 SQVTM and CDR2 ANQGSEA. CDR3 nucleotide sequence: TGCAGCGTTGGGGTCGACCCGGGCGGAGATACGCAGTATTTT. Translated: CSVGVDPGGDTQYF.

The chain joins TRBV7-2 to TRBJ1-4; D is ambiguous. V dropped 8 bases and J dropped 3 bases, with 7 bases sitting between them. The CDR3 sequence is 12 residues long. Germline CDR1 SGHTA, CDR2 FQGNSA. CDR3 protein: CASGAANEKLFF. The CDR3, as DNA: TGTGCCAGCGGTGCGGCTAATGAAAAACTGTTTTTT.

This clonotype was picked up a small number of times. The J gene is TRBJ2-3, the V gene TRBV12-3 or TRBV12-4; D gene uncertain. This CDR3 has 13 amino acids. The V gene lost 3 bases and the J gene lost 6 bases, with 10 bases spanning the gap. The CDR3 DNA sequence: TGTGCCAGCAGTTTTGTGGGGTACGATACGCAGTATTTT. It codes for CASSFVGYDTQYF.